What follows is one T cell receptor beta chain and its context. The data stem from a study of blood T cell repertoires in COVID-19. For the study at large: Spain, Italy and the United States supplied samples that represented acute and convalescent COVID-19.

In the original processing: Estimated nucleated cell counts came from reference gene primer amplification. The protocol was immunoSEQ multiplex PCR, while the TCRdb copy is restricted to in-frame clones and leaves out a portion. V and J calls and clone size are copied from that table; D and trimming were computed from the DNA. The repertoire consists of 150,000 to 200,000 clones, with around nine tenths occurring once and the leading ten covering around 3.5%. Germline V gene sequence: CDR1 LGHDT, CDR2 YNNKEL (reference sequence). Between the trimmed V and J ends, which lost 3 bases and 3 bases, there was a span of 3 bases. This CDR3 region has 12 residues.

The chain joins TRBV3-1 (or the pseudogene TRBV3-2) to TRBJ1-5; no definite D call. The sequence was collected from a man between 65 and 80 years old with acute or convalescent COVID-19. Sequencing was carried out using peripheral blood. As DNA, the CDR3 is TGTGCCAGCAGCCAGTACAATCAGCCCCAGCATTTT. Translating gives CASSQYNQPQHF.